This T cell receptor (beta chain) was sequenced for a study of shared clonotypes between healthy human individuals. Study-level background: Those who served as donors were a couple of women and a few men between the ages of 18 and 49.

The CDR3 runs 14 residues. Germline loops: CDR1 WSHSY, CDR2 SAAADI. V shed 3 bases and J shed 1 base, with 9 bases lying between them. This clone showed up just once. Sequencing used immunoSEQ multiplex PCR; TCRdb keeps in-frame clones, though not all of them. Among some 660,000 clones listed, roughly 72% were seen once. This sequence joins TRBV10-2 and TRBJ1-1; D is possibly TRBD1 (5 bases). Sequencing was carried out using memory CD4+ T cells sorted from blood. The subset is: CD45RA-negative fraction. The clonotype originates from a woman under 40 in good health. CDR3 DNA sequence: TGCGCCAGCAGTGAAAGGGGCAAGAACACTGAAGCTTTCTTT. Translation gives CASSERGKNTEAFF.